This TCR beta chain was found in a study of blood T cell repertoires in COVID-19. Background on the study: Sites across the United States, Italy and Spain contributed samples from acute and convalescent COVID-19.

Under the authors' procedure: Researchers report that nucleated cell counts were estimated from reference gene primer amplification. Sequenced by immunoSEQ multiplex PCR; TCRdb stores in-frame clones only, minus some. The V and J calls and the clone size are those of that table, but D and trimming were determined from the DNA. The sample has 250,000 to 350,000 clones, around 90% seen once; the top ten hold roughly 6.3%. In Seattle, patients joined the study during active infection and were tracked longitudinally. Germline CDR1 is SEHNR and CDR2 is FQNEAQ (reference sequence). The ends were cut back, 6 bases at V and 2 bases at J, with 8 bases in the middle. The CDR3 runs 14 residues.

Input material: peripheral blood. The chain recombines TRBV7-9 with TRBJ1-6; D is uncertain. This receptor was identified in a woman aged 45 to 65 with COVID-19, enrolled during active disease. This CDR3 is CASSPSPYNSPLHF. As DNA, the CDR3 is TGTGCCAGCAGTCCTAGCCCCTATAATTCACCCCTCCACTTT.